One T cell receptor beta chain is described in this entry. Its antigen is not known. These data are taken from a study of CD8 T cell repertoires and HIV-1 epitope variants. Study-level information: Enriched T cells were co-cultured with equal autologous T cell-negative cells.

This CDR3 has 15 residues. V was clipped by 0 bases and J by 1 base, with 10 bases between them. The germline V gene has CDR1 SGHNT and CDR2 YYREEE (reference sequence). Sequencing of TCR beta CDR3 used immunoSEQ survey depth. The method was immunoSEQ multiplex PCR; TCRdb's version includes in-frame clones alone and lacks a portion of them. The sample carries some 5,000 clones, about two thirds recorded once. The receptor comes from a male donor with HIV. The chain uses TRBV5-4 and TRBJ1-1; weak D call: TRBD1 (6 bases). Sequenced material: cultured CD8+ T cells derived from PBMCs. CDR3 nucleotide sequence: TGTGCCAGCAGCTTGGCCGCAGGGGCGAACACTGAAGCTTTCTTT. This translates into CASSLAAGANTEAFF.